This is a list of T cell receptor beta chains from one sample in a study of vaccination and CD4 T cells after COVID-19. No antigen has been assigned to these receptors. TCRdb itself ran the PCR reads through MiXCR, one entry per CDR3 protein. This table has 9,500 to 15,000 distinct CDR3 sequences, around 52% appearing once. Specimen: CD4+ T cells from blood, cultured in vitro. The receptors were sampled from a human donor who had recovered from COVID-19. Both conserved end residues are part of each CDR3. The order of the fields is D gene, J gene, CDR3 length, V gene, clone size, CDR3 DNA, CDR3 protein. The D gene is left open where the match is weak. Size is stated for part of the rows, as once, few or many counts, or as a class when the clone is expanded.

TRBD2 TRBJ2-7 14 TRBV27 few TGTGCCAGCAGTTTATCGATGGGGGGGTACGAGCAGTACTTC CASSLSMGGYEQYF
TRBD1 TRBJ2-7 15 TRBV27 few TGTGCCAGCAGTTTATACGACAGGGCCTGGCACGAGCAGTACTTC CASSLYDRAWHEQYF
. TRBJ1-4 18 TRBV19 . TGTGCCAGTAGCGATTCCATGGGACGCACGAAGGGTAATGAAAAACTGTTTTTT CASSDSMGRTKGNEKLFF
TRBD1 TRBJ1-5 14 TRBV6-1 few TGTGCCAGCAGAGGGGGACAGGGCCATCAGCCCCAGCATTTT CASRGGQGHQPQHF
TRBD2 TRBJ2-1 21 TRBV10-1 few TGCGCCAGCAGTGAGTCATTTGGGCCTAGCGGGAGCTGGGAGGATAGCAATGAGCAGTTCTTC CASSESFGPSGSWEDSNEQFF
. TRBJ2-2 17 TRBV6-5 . TGTGCCAGCAGTTACGGTGACAGGAGGTCGAACACCGGGGAGCTGTTTTTT CASSYGDRRSNTGELFF
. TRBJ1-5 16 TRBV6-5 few TGTGCCAGCAGTTACCATCCCACCATGAGCAATCAGCCCCAGCATTTT CASSYHPTMSNQPQHF
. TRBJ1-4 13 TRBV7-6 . TGTGCCAGCAGCTTACTAACTAATGAAAAACTGTTTTTT CASSLLTNEKLFF
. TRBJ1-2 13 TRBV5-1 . TGCGCCAGCAGGAACCGGGACCCCTATGGCTACACCTTC CASRNRDPYGYTF
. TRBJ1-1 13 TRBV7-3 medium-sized TGTGCCAGCAGCACCCAGGCGGGCACTGAAGCTTTCTTT CASSTQAGTEAFF
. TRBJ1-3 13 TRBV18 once TGTGCCAGCTCACGGGAATATGGAAACACCATATATTTT CASSREYGNTIYF
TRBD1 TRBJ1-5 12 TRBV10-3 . TGTGCCGTCGGACAGGGGAATCAGCCCCAGCATTTT CAVGQGNQPQHF
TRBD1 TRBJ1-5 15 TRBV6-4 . TGTGCCAGCAGATCCGGGACAGGGGTTTTCCAGCCCCAGCATTTT CASRSGTGVFQPQHF
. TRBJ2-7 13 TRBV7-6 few TGTGCCAGCAGCCAAGGGGACGGCTACGAGCAGTACTTC CASSQGDGYEQYF
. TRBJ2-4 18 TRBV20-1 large TGCAGTGCTAGAGATATTAGGAGGGACCCCGTCGCCAAAAACATTCAGTACTTC CSARDIRRDPVAKNIQYF
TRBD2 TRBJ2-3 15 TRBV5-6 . TGTGCCAGCACCCAACCGGGACTAGCATCAGATACGCAGTATTTT CASTQPGLASDTQYF
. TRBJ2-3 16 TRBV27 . TGTGCCAGCAGCCTTCAGGTACCCGGGGGCGGAGATACGCAGTATTTT CASSLQVPGGGDTQYF
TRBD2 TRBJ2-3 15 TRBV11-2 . TGTGCCAGCAGTTTTAGCGGGGGACCCACAGATACGCAGTATTTT CASSFSGGPTDTQYF
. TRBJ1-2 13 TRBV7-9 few TGTGCCAGCAGCTTAGCGAGGAACTATGGCTACACCTTC CASSLARNYGYTF
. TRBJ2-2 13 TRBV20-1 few TGCAGTGCTAGGGGAAGGGGGGTAGGGGAGCTGTTTTTT CSARGRGVGELFF
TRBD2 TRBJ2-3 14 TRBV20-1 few TGCAGTGCTAGTGGGCGGGGGGGCTCAGATACGCAGTATTTT CSASGRGGSDTQYF